The entry that follows covers one TCR beta chain sequence. The time point denotes: newly diagnosed GD, antithyroid drugs for less than 3 months. Construction of the TCR library relied on RNA isolated from PBMCs. Through Arm-PCR of CDR3 regions and iRepertoire HTBI primers, TCR beta libraries were built. TCRdb independently ran MiXCR on the multiplex PCR reads; one entry per CDR3 protein. The table has around 360,000 distinct CDR3 sequences, about 17% seen once. This record belongs to a study of regulatory T cells in long-lasting Graves disease. The germline V and J ends were trimmed by 5 bases and 6 bases, with 19 bases remaining between them. The CDR3 length is 16 residues. CDR1 is SGHTA and CDR2 is FQGNSA in the germline V gene. The same data also went into a second study, on T cells in Graves' hyperthyroidism and ophthalmopathy. That source adds: TCR CDR3 underwent first-round RT-PCR with the HTBI primer set.

V and J are TRBV7-2 and TRBJ2-2; D is possibly TRBD1 (6 bases). The specimen comprised peripheral blood mononuclear cells (PBMCs), sampled at new diagnosis, from a patient treated with antithyroid drugs. The source of this sequence is a woman between 18 and 30 years old with Graves disease. CDR3 sequence: CASSADGTRRAGELFF. In DNA form, the CDR3 reads TGTGCCAGCAGCGCCGACGGGACAAGGCGGGCCGGGGAGCTGTTTTTT. The full variable domain, rest sourced from reference TRBV7-2 and TRBJ2-2, is GAGVSQSPSNKVTEKGKDVELRCDPISGHTALYWYRQSLGQGLEFLIYFQGNSAPDKSGLPSDRFSAERTGGSVSTLTIQRTQQEDSAVYLCASSADGTRRAGELFFGEGSRLTVL.